The rows below give T cell receptor beta chains drawn from one sample of a study of T-cell memory formation after mild COVID-19. TCRdb ran MiXCR on the 5' RACE reads and lists one entry per CDR3 protein. This sample has a few hundred thousand distinct CDR3 sequences; about 20% occur once, and the top ten carry more than 20%. The specimen was PBMCs or a T cell subset sorted from them (not recorded which). The receptors were gathered from a man in his late teens or twenties who had mild COVID-19 (a few samples of this study predate the infection). Cell type and time point are not known. Each CDR3 is given with its conserved first and last residue. Fields, in order: J gene, clone size, D gene, V gene, CDR3 length, CDR3 protein, CDR3 DNA. The D gene is left open where the match is weak. The size of a clone is reported for some rows only, either as once, few or many, or as a class for expanded clones.

TRBJ2-3 | few | - | TRBV18 | 21 | CASSPGARGLRVTRHADTQYF | TGTGCCAGCTCACCGGGCGCCCGGGGCCTTCGTGTGACTAGACACGCAGATACGCAGTATTTT
TRBJ2-3 | few | TRBD2 | TRBV7-2 | 18 | CASSLAPRLAGEGDTQYF | TGTGCCAGCAGCTTAGCTCCCCGCCTAGCGGGGGAAGGGGATACGCAGTATTTT
TRBJ1-6 | - | - | TRBV21-1 | 16 | CASSKAPRVPLGALHF | TGTGCCAGCAGCAAAGCGCCCAGGGTGCCCCTCGGGGCCCTCCACTTT
TRBJ2-3 | - | TRBD1 | TRBV7-9 | 14 | CASSGDRDPDTQYF | TGTGCCAGCAGTGGGGACAGGGACCCAGATACGCAGTATTTT
TRBJ1-4 | few | - | TRBV29-1 | 11 | CSVEVYEKLFF | TGCAGCGTTGAGGTTTATGAAAAACTGTTTTTT
TRBJ2-6 | few | - | TRBV27 | 15 | CASSSFESGANVLTF | TGTGCCAGCAGCTCTTTCGAGTCTGGGGCCAACGTCCTGACTTTC
TRBJ2-5 | - | - | TRBV20-1 | 14 | CSAGSNQGLETQYF | TGCAGTGCTGGATCCAATCAGGGGCTTGAGACCCAGTACTTC
TRBJ1-1 | few | - | TRBV11-2 | 17 | CASSLIGFGRLSKEAFF | TGTGCCAGCAGCTTGATTGGTTTCGGCAGACTCTCTAAGGAAGCTTTCTTT
TRBJ2-7 | - | - | TRBV5-4 | 16 | CASSRGGTSWSDEQYF | TGTGCCAGCAGCCGAGGGGGGACCTCTTGGAGCGACGAGCAGTACTTC
TRBJ2-7 | - | TRBD1 | TRBV2 | 14 | CASTPRTGNYEQYF | TGTGCCAGCACCCCCAGGACAGGGAACTACGAGCAGTACTTC
TRBJ2-7 | few | TRBD2 | TRBV7-6 | 17 | CASSPSRGLAGGHEQYF | TGTGCCAGCAGCCCCTCCCGGGGACTAGCGGGGGGTCACGAGCAGTACTTC
TRBJ1-1 | few | - | TRBV2 | 11 | CASGTYTEAFF | TGTGCCAGCGGGACCTACACTGAAGCTTTCTTT
TRBJ2-1 | - | - | TRBV5-1 | 13 | CASSLLVEPEQFF | TGCGCCAGCAGCTTGCTTGTCGAGCCTGAGCAGTTCTTC
TRBJ1-2 | - | - | TRBV7-2 | 13 | CASSLMGLVGYTF | TGTGCCAGCAGCTTAATGGGTCTTGTTGGCTACACCTTC
TRBJ2-7 | few | - | TRBV6-2/TRBV6-3 | 14 | CASQRSSGLYEQYF | TGTGCCAGCCAACGGAGTAGCGGCCTCTACGAGCAGTACTTC
TRBJ1-2 | few | - | TRBV3-1 | 15 | CASSQGWPSNYGYTF | TGTGCCAGCAGCCAGGGTTGGCCCTCTAACTATGGCTACACCTTC
TRBJ1-1 | few | - | TRBV3-1 | 14 | CASSPSQQGTEAFF | TGTGCCAGCAGCCCGTCTCAACAGGGCACTGAAGCTTTCTTT
TRBJ2-5 | - | - | TRBV7-2 | 14 | CASSPPPKGETQYF | TGTGCCAGCAGCCCCCCCCCAAAGGGAGAGACCCAGTACTTC
TRBJ2-5 | few | TRBD1 | TRBV12-3/TRBV12-4 | 13 | CASSKGAGETQYF | TGTGCCAGCTCCAAGGGGGCAGGGGAGACCCAGTACTTC
TRBJ2-5 | few | - | TRBV4-1 | 15 | CASSPRGGTPETQYF | TGCGCCAGCAGCCCCAGGGGGGGCACCCCAGAGACCCAGTACTTC
TRBJ2-2 | - | TRBD1 | TRBV6-1 | 14 | CASSLGTGPGELFF | TGTGCCAGCAGTCTCGGGACAGGACCCGGGGAGCTGTTTTTT
TRBJ1-6 | - | TRBD1 | TRBV4-1 | 17 | CASSQTPGQELNSPLHF | TGCGCCAGCAGCCAAACGCCGGGACAGGAACTAAATTCACCCCTCCACTTT
TRBJ2-5 | - | TRBD2 | TRBV7-9 | 17 | CASSPLAGWRYGETQYF | TGTGCCAGCAGCCCCCTAGCGGGGTGGAGGTATGGGGAGACCCAGTACTTC
TRBJ1-2 | - | - | TRBV5-1 | 15 | CASSLEAGSNYGYTF | TGCGCCAGCAGCTTGGAGGCAGGGTCAAACTATGGCTACACCTTC
TRBJ2-3 | many | TRBD1 | TRBV5-1 | 15 | CASSLSSTGFDTQYF | TGCGCCAGCAGCTTGTCTTCGACAGGGTTCGATACGCAGTATTTT
TRBJ2-1 | - | - | TRBV19 | 15 | CASNVRLASYNEQFF | TGTGCCAGTAACGTGAGGCTAGCTTCCTACAATGAGCAGTTCTTC
TRBJ2-2 | - | - | TRBV20-1 | 15 | CSAESGTHPWGELFF | TGCAGTGCGGAGTCCGGGACACACCCCTGGGGGGAGCTGTTTTTT
TRBJ2-7 | many | - | TRBV7-9 | 14 | CASSPPLTSYEQYF | TGTGCCAGCAGCCCGCCCTTAACCTCCTACGAGCAGTACTTC
TRBJ2-5 | few | TRBD1 | TRBV5-1 | 14 | CASSPGQRIETQYF | TGCGCCAGCAGCCCGGGACAGAGGATAGAGACCCAGTACTTC
TRBJ1-2 | - | TRBD1 | TRBV6-5 | 13 | CASSRQTGEGYTF | TGTGCCAGCAGTCGCCAGACAGGGGAAGGCTACACCTTC
TRBJ2-5 | - | TRBD2 | TRBV9 | 15 | CASSPTGGARETQYF | TGTGCCAGCAGCCCCACGGGGGGGGCCAGGGAGACCCAGTACTTC
TRBJ2-5 | many | TRBD1 | TRBV5-4 | 14 | CASSLQGAAETQYF | TGTGCCAGTAGCTTACAGGGGGCCGCGGAGACCCAGTACTTC
TRBJ1-1 | - | - | TRBV5-1 | 16 | CASSLVGIEGNTEAFF | TGCGCCAGCAGCTTGGTGGGCATAGAAGGGAACACTGAAGCTTTCTTT
TRBJ2-5 | few | - | TRBV5-1 | 14 | CASSLRGGAETQYF | TGCGCCAGCAGCTTGCGTGGGGGCGCGGAGACCCAGTACTTC
TRBJ1-1 | - | - | TRBV29-1 | 16 | CSVGEKADGWGIDAFF | TGCAGCGTTGGAGAAAAGGCAGACGGTTGGGGGATTGACGCTTTCTTT
TRBJ2-5 | - | - | TRBV6-5 | 12 | CASSDSWETQYF | TGTGCCAGCAGTGACTCTTGGGAGACCCAGTACTTC
TRBJ2-5 | - | - | TRBV2 | 13 | CASLGSGRETQYF | TGTGCCAGTCTGGGGAGCGGCCGGGAGACCCAGTACTTC
TRBJ1-5 | few | - | TRBV6-5 | 15 | CASSYSHISNLPQHF | TGTGCCAGCAGTTACTCCCACATCAGCAATCTGCCCCAGCATTTT
TRBJ2-3 | few | - | TRBV4-1 | 17 | CASSHARTGENTDTQYF | TGCGCCAGCAGCCACGCTAGGACGGGGGAGAACACAGATACGCAGTATTTT
TRBJ2-1 | few | TRBD2 | TRBV14 | 13 | CASRGLAENEQFF | TGTGCCAGCCGCGGACTAGCGGAAAATGAGCAGTTCTTC
TRBJ1-2 | - | - | TRBV11-2 | 15 | CASSSSREGSYGYTF | TGTGCCAGCAGCTCTTCGAGGGAGGGGAGCTATGGCTACACCTTC
TRBJ2-2 | many | - | TRBV7-9 | 15 | CASSPMAGITGELFF | TGTGCCAGCAGCCCGATGGCAGGGATCACCGGGGAGCTGTTTTTT
TRBJ2-4 | - | - | TRBV20-1 | 15 | CSARDRRGPKNIQYF | TGCAGTGCTAGAGATCGACGGGGACCCAAAAACATTCAGTACTTC
TRBJ1-1 | - | - | TRBV7-9 | 14 | CASSLILVNTEAFF | TGTGCCAGCAGCTTAATTCTGGTGAACACTGAAGCTTTCTTT
TRBJ1-1 | few | TRBD1 | TRBV12-3/TRBV12-4 | 14 | CASSFSQGDTEAFF | TGTGCCAGCAGTTTTTCGCAGGGGGACACTGAAGCTTTCTTT
TRBJ1-2 | - | TRBD1 | TRBV7-3 | 14 | CASSETGGEYGYTF | TGTGCCAGCAGCGAGACAGGGGGCGAATATGGCTACACCTTC
TRBJ1-1 | few | - | TRBV6-6 | 13 | CASSQPPATEAFF | TGTGCCAGCAGTCAGCCACCGGCCACTGAAGCTTTCTTT
TRBJ2-5 | many | - | TRBV4-2 | 15 | CASSQEQGGGVTQYF | TGTGCCAGCAGCCAAGAGCAAGGGGGCGGGGTAACCCAGTACTTC
TRBJ2-2 | - | - | TRBV27 | 15 | CASSLHLRGTGELFF | TGTGCCAGCAGTTTACACTTACGCGGCACCGGGGAGCTGTTTTTT
TRBJ2-1 | - | - | TRBV6-5 | 17 | CAVTGRSESSSYNEQFF | TGTGCCGTGACAGGGAGGTCCGAATCCAGCTCCTACAATGAGCAGTTCTTC
TRBJ2-3 | few | TRBD1 | TRBV6-5 | 15 | CASSYSGTGTDTQYF | TGTGCCAGCAGTTACTCCGGGACAGGGACAGATACGCAGTATTTT